These 24 T cell receptor beta chains share one sample of origin, sequenced in a study of T cell responses to AZD1222 COVID-19 vaccine. TCRdb's copy holds only in-frame clones and misses some; the assay was immunoSEQ multiplex PCR. This table has about 97,000 clones, roughly 90% appearing once. Source: peripheral blood, taken on day 0 of AZD1222 vaccination. These receptors were collected from an adult in good health.

This chain joins TRBV6-5 and TRBJ2-7; TRBD1 matches 9 bases. This CDR3 region has 15 residues. Trimming removed 6 bases from V and 4 bases from J; junction bases left unmatched: 10. Germline CDR1 and CDR2: MNHEY and SVGAGI. Here the CDR3 DNA reads TGTGCCAGCAGGAGTCCGGGACAGGGCCGGTACGAGCAGTACTTC. Translation gives CASRSPGQGRYEQYF.

V usage is TRBV7-8 and J usage is TRBJ1-5, with TRBD1 matching 8 bases. The length of the CDR3 is 17 residues. Trimming cost V 5 bases and J 4 bases; bases outside gene matches: 13. Germline-derived CDR1 and CDR2 are SGHVS and FQNEAQ. CDR3 sequence: CASSVSAGGVRNQPQHF. DNA of the CDR3: TGTGCCAGCAGCGTGAGTGCAGGGGGCGTTAGAAATCAGCCCCAGCATTTT. Together with reference TRBV7-8 and TRBJ1-5, the CDR3 gives the full variable domain: GAGVSQSPRYKVAKRGQDVALRCDPISGHVSLFWYQQALGQGPEFLTYFQNEAQLDKSGLPSDRFFAERPEGSVSTLKIQRTQQEDSAVYLCASSVSAGGVRNQPQHFGDGTRLSIL.

V gene TRBV28 combines with J gene TRBJ2-2; no clear D. Trimming pared 7 bases from V and 3 bases from J, leaving 18 bases between. Germline CDR1 and CDR2: MDHEN and SYDVKM. This CDR3 is 16 amino acids long. Here the CDR3 DNA reads TGTGCCAGCATCTTGGGCCCCGGACGGGACACCGGGGAGCTGTTTTTT. Protein product: CASILGPGRDTGELFF.

The V gene is TRBV6-6, the J gene TRBJ2-1, with TRBD1 identical over 9 bases. There are 21 residues in the CDR3. Germline CDR1 and CDR2: MNHNY and SVGAGI (reference sequence). V gave up 6 bases and J gave up 3 bases; unmatched junction bases: 24. The CDR3 here is CASSRTTPGTGPFRSYNEQFF. In DNA form, the CDR3 reads TGTGCCAGCAGCCGAACTACGCCCGGGACAGGGCCATTCCGCAGCTACAATGAGCAGTTCTTC.

About this clone: This specimen includes other DNA sequences encoding the same CDR3. The rearrangement joins TRBV5-1 to TRBJ2-7; D is unclear. Germline values: CDR1 SGHRS, CDR2 YFSETQ. V lost 0 bases, J lost 4 bases, and 5 bases lay in between. This CDR3 has 12 amino acids. The CDR3 DNA reads TGCGCCAGCAGCTTGGACGGTTACGAGCAGTACTTC. Its translation: CASSLDGYEQYF.

The genes are TRBV24-1 and TRBJ2-5; TRBD1 agrees at 8 bases. The CDR3 extends over 15 amino acids. Per the germline V gene, CDR1 is KGHDR and CDR2 is SFDVKD. Germline trimming cut 3 bases from V and 5 bases from J; bases unmatched to any gene: 7. The CDR3 here is CATSDSDTGGETQYF. CDR3 DNA sequence: TGTGCCACCAGTGATAGTGATACAGGGGGGGAGACCCAGTACTTC.

This chain joins TRBV25-1 and TRBJ2-5; 7 nucleotides line up with TRBD1. The V segment lost 0 bases and the J segment 5 bases; nucleotides outside the gene matches: 9. Germline values: CDR1 MGHDK, CDR2 SYGVNS. The CDR3 extends over 16 amino acids. As DNA, the CDR3 is TGTGCCAGCAGTGAATATAAAAGGGGGCGACGGGAGACCCAGTACTTC. Translated, it gives CASSEYKRGRRETQYF.

V usage is TRBV15 and J usage is TRBJ2-2; perhaps D is TRBD1 or TRBD2 (5 bases each). Trimming stripped 5 bases from V and 6 bases from J, with 16 bases between. The CDR3 has 15 residues. Germline CDR1 is LNHNV and CDR2 is YYDKDF (reference sequence). In DNA, the CDR3 is TGTGCCACCAGCCCGCTCCAGGGACCTCCCGGGGAGCTGTTTTTT. It encodes CATSPLQGPPGELFF.

The chain recombines TRBV21-1 with TRBJ2-7. TRBV21-1 is designated a pseudogene. The length of the CDR3 is 15 residues. The CDR3 here is CASSKGHRTAHEQYF. The CDR3 nucleotides are TGTGCCAGCAGCAAAGGACATAGGACGGCCCACGAGCAGTACTTC.

The gene calls are TRBV12-3 or TRBV12-4 and TRBJ2-1, with unresolved D. Trimming left V 3 bases short and J 9 bases short, with 6 bases between. The CDR3 is made up of 11 amino acids. CDR3 loop: CASSLRFEQFF. The DNA of the CDR3 is TGTGCCAGCAGTTTGAGGTTTGAGCAGTTCTTC.

CDR3 loop: CASRQGAGNEQFF. As DNA, the CDR3 is TGCGCCAGCAGACAGGGGGCTGGCAATGAGCAGTTCTTC. The chain links TRBV5-1 to TRBJ2-1, with 9 bases lining up with TRBD1. Germline loops: CDR1 SGHRS, CDR2 YFSETQ. This CDR3 spans 13 amino acids. Trimming took 5 bases from V and 6 from J; bases not matched to a gene: 3.

The chain is built from TRBV5-6 and TRBJ1-2; TRBD1 matches at 9 bases. CDR1 and CDR2 (germline): SGHDT, YYEEEE. Losses at the gene ends were 6 bases for V and 4 bases for J; bases not matched to a gene: 7. The CDR3 spans 14 residues. CDR3 sequence reads: CASNPGQGGYGYTF. For the CDR3, the DNA is TGTGCCAGCAACCCGGGACAGGGCGGCTATGGCTACACCTTC.

This chain connects TRBV5-4 to TRBJ1-2; D unclear. V was shortened by 0 bases and J by 3 bases, with 6 bases between the two germline ends. This CDR3 is 13 amino acids long. Germline CDR1 SGHNT, CDR2 YYREEE (reference sequence). CDR3 residues: CASSLDSDYGYTF. The CDR3 region has the DNA TGTGCCAGCAGCTTGGACAGCGACTATGGCTACACCTTC. Using reference TRBV5-4 and TRBJ1-2 for the parts outside the CDR3, the full variable domain is ETGVTQSPTHLIKTRGQQVTLRCSSQSGHNTVSWYQQALGQGPQFIFQYYREEENGRGNFPPRFSGLQFPNYSSELNVNALELDDSALYLCASSLDSDYGYTFGSGTRLTVV.

This clone turned up a few times. V is TRBV27 and J is TRBJ1-5, with 7 bases identical to TRBD1. V shed 4 bases, J shed 4 bases, and the junction held 16 bases outside the gene matches. The CDR3 runs to 18 residues. CDR1 and CDR2 (germline): MNHEY, SMNVEV (reference sequence). The CDR3 here is CASSSRSYRQGGNQPQHF. CDR3 in DNA: TGTGCCAGCAGTTCCCGTTCATACCGACAGGGCGGGAATCAGCCCCAGCATTTT.

The chain joins TRBV29-1 to TRBJ1-1; TRBD1 matches 9 bases. CDR1 is SQVTM, CDR2 ANQGSEA, per germline. V lost 6 bases to trimming and J lost 5 bases; unmatched junction nucleotides: 7. This CDR3 spans 13 amino acids. The CDR3 protein is CSVGQGRGTEAFF. For the CDR3, the DNA is TGCAGCGTAGGACAGGGGAGAGGTACTGAAGCTTTCTTT.

This clone was detected only once. V usage is TRBV6-5 and J usage is TRBJ2-1; no clear D. Germline CDR1 MNHEY, CDR2 SVGAGI. Trimming took off 6 bases at V and 4 bases at J, with 16 bases between the two ends. The CDR3 sequence is 15 residues long. Here the CDR3 DNA reads TGTGCCAGCAGCCGTATACCCGGGCGGTACAATGAGCAGTTCTTC. This sequence encodes CASSRIPGRYNEQFF.

The CDR3 loop reads CASSSLAGLRYEQFF. CDR3 in DNA: TGTGCCAGCAGTTCCCTAGCGGGCCTTCGATATGAGCAGTTCTTC. This chain connects TRBV27 to TRBJ2-1, with 8 bases lining up with TRBD2. Germline V gene data show CDR1 as MNHEY and CDR2 as SMNVEV (reference sequence). Trimming removed 4 bases from V and 8 bases from J; junction bases left unmatched: 10. The CDR3 spans 15 residues.

This rearrangement joins TRBV6-1 to TRBJ1-2; D gene unclear. CDR3 length equals 15 residues. Germline V gene lookup returns CDR1 MNHNS and CDR2 SASEGT. V was pared by 1 base and J by 2 bases, with 11 bases between. The CDR3 DNA follows: TGTGCCAGCAGTGAAGTCCCTGGAAGAAACTATGGCTACACCTTC. Encoded protein: CASSEVPGRNYGYTF.

V gene TRBV7-2 combines with J gene TRBJ1-3, with TRBD1 matching over 7 bases. With V trimmed by 1 base and J by 4 bases, 7 bases remained unmatched. Per the germline V gene, CDR1 is SGHTA and CDR2 is FQGNSA. CDR3 length equals 16 residues. The CDR3 DNA follows: TGTGCCAGCAGCTTAGGTGTAGGGGGCGTCGGAAACACCATATATTTT. This encodes CASSLGVGGVGNTIYF.

This chain connects TRBV6-2 or TRBV6-3 to TRBJ2-2; D is undetermined. Trimming removed 2 bases at V and 4 bases at J, with 5 bases between. The germline CDR1 and CDR2 sequences are MNHEY and SVGEGT. This CDR3 has 13 amino acids. The CDR3 DNA is TGTGCCAGCAGTTACATGGGCACCGGGGAGCTGTTTTTT. Amino acid sequence: CASSYMGTGELFF.

V usage is TRBV27 and J usage is TRBJ1-6, with D possibly matching TRBD1 (5 bases). Germline-derived CDR1 and CDR2 are MNHEY and SMNVEV (reference sequence). The germline V and J ends were trimmed by 8 bases and 4 bases, with 12 bases remaining between them. The CDR3 contains 14 residues. DNA for the CDR3: TGTGCCAGCTGCACGGACACTTATAATTCACCCCTCCACTTT. Amino acids: CASCTDTYNSPLHF.

The J gene is TRBJ2-1, the V gene TRBV19, with 9 bases identical to TRBD2. This CDR3 contains 16 residues. Germline CDR1 is LNHDA and CDR2 is SQIVND (reference sequence). The junction had 7 bases not matched to a gene; V was cut back by 3 bases and J by 4 bases. In DNA, the CDR3 is TGTGCCAGTAGTATCGGAGCGGGGGGCAGATACAATGAGCAGTTCTTC. Translating it yields CASSIGAGGRYNEQFF.

The CDR3, as DNA: TGTGCCAGCAAAGACAGGGAGGGCACTGAAGCTTTCTTT. This translates into CASKDREGTEAFF. This chain joins TRBV6-4 and TRBJ1-1, with 7 bases fitting TRBD1. The CDR3 extends over 13 amino acids. V shed 7 bases and J 4 bases; nucleotides not matched to a gene: 6. Germline V gene lookup returns CDR1 MRHNA and CDR2 SNTAGT.

V gene TRBV11-3 combines with J gene TRBJ2-7, with 8 nucleotides matching TRBD1. The CDR3 loop spans 14 amino acids. The germline gives CDR1 SGHNT, CDR2 YENEEA. V lost 4 bases to trimming and J lost 4 bases; unmatched junction nucleotides: 6. The CDR3, as DNA: TGTGCCAGCAGCTCGCGACAGGGGCAATACGAGCAGTACTTC. Translation gives CASSSRQGQYEQYF.